These 14 T cell receptor beta chains came from one sample sequenced in a study of T-cell reconstitution after alpha-beta-depleted transplantation in children. Preparation of the TCRbeta library was carried out with unique molecular identifiers. TCRdb re-called the PCR reads through MiXCR, storing one row per CDR3 protein. In the table there are hundreds of thousands of distinct CDR3 sequences, approximately 15% of which are singletons. Specimen: PBMCs, mostly from graft donor cells, collected 360 days after TCRalphabeta/CD19-depleted stem cell transplant. These receptors came from a male patient aged 2-15 years who had a stem cell transplant for acute lymphoblastic leukemia, so the T cells may come from the graft donor.

This clonotype came up many times. This sequence joins TRBV29-1 and TRBJ2-7, with 10 bases that match TRBD1. V lost 6 bases to trimming and J lost 0 bases; unmatched junction nucleotides: 2. Germline V lookup: CDR1 SQVTM, CDR2 ANQGSEA. CDR3 length equals 13 residues. The chain's CDR3 is CSVRTGGSYEQYF. The CDR3 region has the DNA TGCAGCGTCCGGACAGGGGGCTCCTACGAGCAGTACTTC.

This clonotype was observed a few times. The chain combines TRBV9 with TRBJ1-2, with 10 nucleotides matching TRBD1. Per the germline V gene, CDR1 is SGDLS and CDR2 is YYNGEE. V was clipped by 5 bases and J by 6 bases; unmatched bases: 7. The CDR3 totals 14 residues. Written as DNA, the CDR3 is TGTGCCAGCAGTCGTACCGGGACAGGGGATGGCTACACCTTC. Amino acids: CASSRTGTGDGYTF.

This clonotype appeared many times. V and J are TRBV7-2 and TRBJ2-2; no firm D call. Trimming shortened V by 5 bases and J by 3 bases, and 10 bases separated the two germline ends. The V gene's germline CDR1 is SGHTA and CDR2 FQGNSA. The CDR3 is 14 residues long. CDR3 DNA: TGTGCCAGCAGCACACGACACTACACCGGGGAGCTGTTTTTT. Its translation is CASSTRHYTGELFF.

A few counts support this clonotype. This chain uses TRBV25-1 with TRBJ2-1; D perhaps matches TRBD1 (5 bases). Trimming removed 2 bases from V and 5 bases from J, with 13 bases in between. The CDR3 contains 15 residues. Per germline, CDR1 MGHDK and CDR2 SYGVNS. In DNA form, the CDR3 reads TGTGCCAGCAGTGAAGACAGTGACCCTCACAATGAGCAGTTCTTC. It is translated as CASSEDSDPHNEQFF. Looking up the rest from reference TRBV25-1 and TRBJ2-1 gives the full variable domain: EADIYQTPRYLVIGTGKKITLECSQTMGHDKMYWYQQDPGMELHLIHYSYGVNSTEKGDLSSESTVSRIRTEHFPLTLESARPSHTSQYLCASSEDSDPHNEQFFGPGTRLTVL.

This clonotype was counted only a few times. The chain carries TRBV29-1 and TRBJ2-3; D unresolved. CDR3 size: 9 residues. The germline V gene encodes CDR1 SQVTM and CDR2 ANQGSEA. The CDR3 DNA follows: TGCTCTAGGGAAGATACGCAGTATTTT. Translated, it gives CSREDTQYF.

In its sample, this clonotype was seen many times. The chain is built from TRBV15 and TRBJ1-2; TRBD1 might be the D (5 bases). Germline CDR1 and CDR2: LNHNV and YYDKDF (reference sequence). V was cut by 1 base and J by 3 bases, with 27 bases left in between. This CDR3 contains 20 residues. The DNA of the CDR3 is TGTGCCACCAGCAGAGGGTTTGGGCAGGGATCTTTGGCGTTTGACTATGGCTACACCTTC. This translates into CATSRGFGQGSLAFDYGYTF.

The chain links TRBV27 to TRBJ2-2, with TRBD1 matching 7 bases. The V segment lost 4 bases and the J segment 0 bases; nucleotides outside the gene matches: 8. The germline CDR1 and CDR2 sequences are MNHEY and SMNVEV (reference sequence). CDR3 length: 17 residues. CDR3 in amino acids: CASSSPGTDANTGELFF. CDR3 in DNA: TGTGCCAGCAGTTCCCCCGGGACAGACGCGAACACCGGGGAGCTGTTTTTT.

The V call is TRBV6-1, the J call TRBJ1-5, with TRBD1 identical over 9 bases. The V gene end was trimmed by 5 bases and the J gene end by 2 bases; junction bases not matched to a gene: 7. The CDR3 has 16 amino acids. Germline V gene data show CDR1 as MNHNS and CDR2 as SASEGT. The CDR3 loop is CASSRDRAGGNQPQHF. Written as DNA, the CDR3 is TGTGCCAGCAGTAGGGACAGGGCGGGCGGCAATCAGCCCCAGCATTTT.

Ten or more counts support this clonotype. V and J are TRBV27 and TRBJ2-1; unclear D gene. Germline CDR1 MNHEY, CDR2 SMNVEV (reference sequence). Trimming left V 3 bases short and J 3 bases short, with 24 bases between. The length of the CDR3 is 19 residues. The CDR3 region has the DNA TGTGCCAGCAGTTTTCCAACACGTCCGAAAAAGGGTAGCTACAATGAGCAGTTCTTC. Its protein is CASSFPTRPKKGSYNEQFF.

This clonotype was seen a few times. The V and J genes are TRBV27 and TRBJ1-6, with TRBD1 matching 7 bases. The CDR3 totals 15 residues. Trimming at V came to 5 bases and at J to 8 bases, leaving 9 bases not matched to a gene. The germline V gene has CDR1 MNHEY and CDR2 SMNVEV (reference sequence). This CDR3 reads CASSARQGLDSPLHF. The CDR3 region has the DNA TGTGCCAGCAGTGCGCGACAGGGCTTGGATTCACCCCTCCACTTT.

This clonotype was observed many times. This chain connects TRBV12-3 or TRBV12-4 to TRBJ2-1, with no clear D. V lost 3 bases, J lost 7 bases, and 4 bases lay in between. The CDR3 has 11 residues. CDR3 coding DNA: TGTGCCAGCAGTTTTTATAATGAGCAGTTCTTC. Protein sequence: CASSFYNEQFF.

The V gene is TRBV12-3 or TRBV12-4, the J gene TRBJ2-5; 7 bases match TRBD2. V dropped 2 bases and J dropped 0; count of bases not matched to a gene: 9. The CDR3 extends over 17 amino acids. The CDR3 is CASSLWRGRQYQETQYF. The CDR3 bases are TGTGCCAGCAGTTTATGGCGGGGGAGACAGTACCAAGAGACCCAGTACTTC.

There are many counts of this clonotype. The J gene is TRBJ2-1, the V gene TRBV5-1; 11 bases are shared with TRBD2. Germline trimming cut 0 bases from V and 0 bases from J; bases unmatched to any gene: 2. There are 17 residues in the CDR3. The germline CDR1 and CDR2 sequences are SGHRS and YFSETQ. CDR3 nucleotides: TGCGCCAGCAGCTTGGGACTAGCGGGGAGCTCCTACAATGAGCAGTTCTTC. This translates into CASSLGLAGSSYNEQFF. Drawing the rest from reference TRBV5-1 and TRBJ2-1, the complete variable domain is KAGVTQTPRYLIKTRGQQVTLSCSPISGHRSVSWYQQTPGQGLQFLFEYFSETQRNKGNFPGRFSGRQFSNSRSEMNVSTLELGDSALYLCASSLGLAGSSYNEQFFGPGTRLTVL.

In this sample, this clonotype turned up a few times. Written as DNA, the CDR3 is TGTGCCAGCAGCTTAGATACCGGTGGTGAAGCTTTCTTT. This gives the protein CASSLDTGGEAFF. The V and J genes are TRBV11-2 and TRBJ1-1; D is unclear. V shed 0 bases and J shed 7 bases, with 9 bases lying between them. CDR3 length: 13 residues. The germline gives CDR1 SGHAT, CDR2 FQNNGV.